This TCR beta chain was recorded in a study of human T cells and chemical hapten exposure. TCRdb recomputed calls from the RACE reads with MiXCR, one row per CDR3 protein. The table lists under 70,000 distinct CDR3 sequences, approximately 11% of them singletons. In its sample, this clonotype was seen many times. Time point of the sample: pre-sensitization, week 0. Sample treatment: therapeutic diphenylcyclopropenone sensitization with weekly scalp DPC. V lost 1 base to trimming and J lost 3 bases; unmatched junction nucleotides: 6. The CDR3 sequence is 16 residues long. The germline gives CDR1 SGHDT, CDR2 YYEEEE.

The chain couples TRBV5-6 to TRBJ2-3, with TRBD1 matching 9 bases. Sequencing was performed on whole blood, taken in connection with sensitization to the hapten diphenylcyclopropenone (DPC). This receptor was taken from a woman aged 40 to 49 with alopecia areata. Some clones in this sample may be carry-over from other donors' samples. The CDR3 coding sequence is TGTGCCAGCAGCTTGTGGGACAGGGTGGAGACAGATACGCAGTATTTT. It codes for CASSLWDRVETDTQYF.